The entry below describes one T cell receptor (beta chain). This CDR3 is 12 amino acids long. V gave up 9 bases and J gave up 7 bases; unmatched junction bases: 9. CDR1 is MNHEY, CDR2 SVGAGI, per germline. Original data processing: Nucleated cell counts were estimated from reference gene primer amplification. The method was immunoSEQ multiplex PCR; TCRdb's version includes in-frame clones alone and lacks a portion of them. V, J and clone size are those of that table, while D and trimming were read from the DNA. The data hold a few hundred thousand clones, with 87% observed a single time. This record belongs to a study of blood T cell repertoires in COVID-19. Background on the study: T cells, B-cell-depleted T cells, or PBMCs provided the cDNA or gDNA that served as material.

This TCR derives from a woman aged 30 to 39 who had recovered from COVID-19. The sample comprised PBMCs or T cells enriched from blood (not recorded which). This sequence joins TRBV6-5 and TRBJ2-7; TRBD2 matches 7 bases. For the CDR3, the DNA is TGTGCCAGTCAAATAGCAGCGGGGGAGCAGTACTTC. Protein sequence: CASQIAAGEQYF.